Each of the 17 T cell receptor beta chains below was sequenced from the same sample in a study of Graves' ophthalmopathy and Graves' hyperthyroidism. Scientists amplified the TCR beta CDR3 regions from RNA transcripts. The first round was an RT-PCR with HTBI primers, and the second round was a multiplex PCR. TCRdb re-analysed the multiplex PCR reads in MiXCR, keeping a single row per CDR3 protein. This table has hundreds of thousands of distinct CDR3 sequences, over 15% appearing once. The specimen sequenced was peripheral blood. The receptors were gathered from a woman under 30 with stable Graves' hyperthyroidism.

This clonotype appeared many times. J is TRBJ2-7 and V is TRBV19; D unclear. The germline V and J ends were trimmed by 5 bases and 4 bases, with 12 bases remaining between them. Germline-derived CDR1 and CDR2 are LNHDA and SQIVND (reference sequence). This CDR3 region has 13 residues. The CDR3 bases are TGTGCCAGTAGTCAAACTAAGGGTTACGAGCAGTACTTC. It yields the protein CASSQTKGYEQYF. The whole variable domain, remainder taken from reference TRBV19 and TRBJ2-7, is DGGITQSPKYLFRKEGQNVTLSCEQNLNHDAMYWYRQDPGQGLRLIYYSQIVNDFQKGDIAEGYSVSREKKESFPLTVTSAQKNPTAFYLCASSQTKGYEQYFGPGTRLTVT.

Ten or more counts support this clonotype. This chain links TRBV12-3 or TRBV12-4 with TRBJ1-6, with D maybe TRBD1 (5 bases). The ends were cut back, 1 base at V and 7 bases at J, with 8 bases in the middle. This CDR3 region has 14 residues. Here the CDR3 reads CASSLEGRNSPLHF. CDR3 DNA sequence: TGTGCCAGCAGTTTAGAGGGGCGGAATTCACCCCTCCACTTT.

The chain employs TRBV6-5 and TRBJ1-6, with D possibly being TRBD1 (6 bases). Trimming left V 4 bases short and J 7 bases short, with 11 bases between. Germline assignment: CDR1 MNHEY and CDR2 SVGAGI. This CDR3 is 14 amino acids long. CDR3 protein: CASSSAGVNSPLHF. For the CDR3, the DNA is TGTGCCAGCAGTTCCGCAGGGGTAAATTCACCCCTCCACTTT.

This clonotype was counted at least ten times. The rearrangement links TRBV12-3 or TRBV12-4 to TRBJ1-2; D may be TRBD1 (6 bases). V lost 8 bases and J lost 7, with 11 bases in between. The CDR3 length is 11 residues. The CDR3 protein is CASGGAAGYTF. The CDR3 DNA reads TGTGCCAGCGGGGGCGCGGCTGGCTACACCTTC.

This clonotype occurred many times. The rearrangement joins TRBV2 to TRBJ1-2; 9 bases map to TRBD1. Losses at the gene ends were 10 bases for V and 0 bases for J; bases not matched to a gene: 12. The germline V gene encodes CDR1 SNHLY and CDR2 FYNNEI. The CDR3 spans 16 residues. This CDR3 reads CAIHTGTGSSNYGYTF. CDR3 bases: TGTGCCATTCATACCGGGACAGGGAGTTCTAACTATGGCTACACCTTC. Drawing the rest from reference TRBV2 and TRBJ1-2, the complete variable domain is EPEVTQTPSHQVTQMGQEVILRCVPISNHLYFYWYRQILGQKVEFLVSFYNNEISEKSEIFDDQFSVERPDGSNFTLKIRSTKLEDSAMYFCAIHTGTGSSNYGYTFGSGTRLTVV.

This clonotype was recorded many times. In DNA form, the CDR3 reads TGTGCCAGCAGCTCGGGACAGGGCCAATCACCCCTCCACTTT. It codes for CASSSGQGQSPLHF. The rearrangement joins TRBV27 to TRBJ1-6; 9 nucleotides line up with TRBD1. Germline values: CDR1 MNHEY, CDR2 SMNVEV (reference sequence). V lost 6 bases to trimming and J lost 10 bases; unmatched junction nucleotides: 7. This CDR3 is 14 amino acids long.

This clonotype was seen ten or more times. J is TRBJ1-1 and V is TRBV6-1; 7 nucleotides line up with TRBD1. The V gene's germline CDR1 is MNHNS and CDR2 SASEGT. J was trimmed by 1 base and V by 5 bases; bases with no gene match: 7. CDR3 length equals 15 residues. The DNA for the CDR3 is TGTGCCAGCAGTCCCCAGGGACAGCCGAACACTGAAGCTTTCTTT. Protein: CASSPQGQPNTEAFF.

This clonotype was observed many times. V and J are TRBV15 and TRBJ2-4; maybe TRBD1 (6 bases). The CDR3 spans 15 residues. V lost 1 base and J lost 1, with 8 bases in between. Germline CDR1 is LNHNV and CDR2 is YYDKDF (reference sequence). The CDR3 spells CATSRATGAKNIQYF. The CDR3, as DNA: TGTGCCACCAGCAGAGCGACAGGTGCCAAAAACATTCAGTACTTC.

Comments on this clonotype: One end of the junction does not line up with germline, which may come from a read error. The chain combines TRBV15 with TRBJ2-4, with TRBD1 matching over 7 bases. The germline V gene has CDR1 LNHNV and CDR2 YYDKDF (reference sequence). The CDR3 consists of 14 residues. The CDR3 sequence is CATSRDLEGAILHF. The CDR3 DNA reads TGTGCCACCAGCAGAGATCTTGAGGGGGCCATCCTGCACTTC.

The V gene is TRBV20-1, the J gene TRBJ2-5; D is unresolved. CDR3 size: 13 residues. Per the germline V gene, CDR1 is DFQATT and CDR2 is SNEGSKA (reference sequence). V lost 6 bases and J lost 0, with 11 bases in between. CDR3 in DNA: TGCAGTGCCAGCGACGATAACCAAGAGACCCAGTACTTC. Protein: CSASDDNQETQYF.

This clonotype has ten or more counts. The gene calls are TRBV20-1 and TRBJ2-7, with 10 bases lining up with TRBD2. This CDR3 region has 14 residues. Per germline, CDR1 DFQATT and CDR2 SNEGSKA (reference sequence). V lost 5 bases to trimming and J lost 5 bases; unmatched junction nucleotides: 9. In DNA form, the CDR3 reads TGCAGTGCTCTTCACGGGACTAGCGACCACGAGCAGTACTTC. As protein: CSALHGTSDHEQYF.

This clonotype turned up a few times. The chain links TRBV9 to TRBJ2-2, with 7 bases identical to TRBD1. V was clipped by 2 bases and J by 1 base; unmatched bases: 2. Germline CDR1 is SGDLS and CDR2 is YYNGEE. CDR3 length: 15 residues. The CDR3 DNA follows: TGTGCCAGCAGCGTCGGACAGGAGAACACCGGGGAGCTGTTTTTT. It translates to CASSVGQENTGELFF.

This clonotype was counted at least ten times. The chain employs TRBV11-3 and TRBJ1-1; D gene uncertain. Germline loops: CDR1 SGHNT, CDR2 YENEEA. This CDR3 spans 14 amino acids. V dropped 5 bases and J dropped 0 bases, with 10 bases sitting between them. The CDR3 nucleotides are TGTGCCAGCAGCCCAAGGATGATGAACACTGAAGCTTTCTTT. Protein: CASSPRMMNTEAFF.

The rearrangement uses TRBV11-1 and TRBJ2-7, with a possible D match to TRBD1 (6 bases). The CDR3 extends over 16 amino acids. Germline assignment: CDR1 SGHAT and CDR2 FQDESV (reference sequence). Trimming left V 4 bases short and J 1 base short, with 17 bases between. The CDR3 nucleotides read TGTGCCAGCAGCTCCACCTCGTCAGGGGATTCCTACGAGCAGTACTTC. Protein product: CASSSTSSGDSYEQYF.

This clonotype showed up many times. The chain is built from TRBV20-1 and TRBJ1-1; D perhaps matches TRBD1 (5 bases). The CDR3 spans 15 residues. Germline CDR1 DFQATT, CDR2 SNEGSKA (reference sequence). V was pared by 3 bases and J by 0 bases, with 14 bases between. The CDR3 DNA sequence: TGCAGTGCTAGCCAACAGGCAGTCCTGAACACTGAAGCTTTCTTT. Translating it yields CSASQQAVLNTEAFF.

This clonotype was counted at least ten times. This sequence joins TRBV19 and TRBJ1-5; D is ambiguous. Germline lookup yields CDR1 LNHDA and CDR2 SQIVND (reference sequence). Trimming shortened V by 8 bases and J by 0 bases, and 8 bases separated the two germline ends. The CDR3 has 13 amino acids. The CDR3 sequence is CASEPFSNQPQHF. As DNA, the CDR3 is TGTGCCAGTGAACCCTTTAGCAATCAGCCCCAGCATTTT.

This clonotype was seen ten or more times. The chain is built from TRBV5-1 and TRBJ1-2; D call uncertain. The length of the CDR3 is 15 residues. Trimming took off 4 bases at V and 4 bases at J, with 17 bases between the two ends. Germline V CDR1 and CDR2: SGHRS, YFSETQ. The DNA of the CDR3 is TGCGCCAGCAGCCCCGATCCTGACACGTCCTATGGCTACACCTTC. Encoded protein: CASSPDPDTSYGYTF. The full variable domain, with the rest looked up from reference TRBV5-1 and TRBJ1-2, is KAGVTQTPRYLIKTRGQQVTLSCSPISGHRSVSWYQQTPGQGLQFLFEYFSETQRNKGNFPGRFSGRQFSNSRSEMNVSTLELGDSALYLCASSPDPDTSYGYTFGSGTRLTVV.